This TCR beta chain was documented in a study of cytotoxic CD8 clonotypes in ibrutinib-treated CLL. Investigators sought sequencing depths of between 1 in 200,000 and 1 in 1 million T cells. The repertoire was sequenced with immunoSEQ multiplex PCR; TCRdb's copy has only in-frame clones and lacks some. The sample records 250,000 to 350,000 clones, around 69% being singletons. Germline CDR1 is SGHVS and CDR2 is FQNEAQ. The CDR3 is 15 residues long. J was trimmed by 4 bases and V by 5 bases; bases with no gene match: 7. This clonotype was sampled from a human donor with chronic lymphocytic leukemia. The J gene is TRBJ2-2, the V gene TRBV7-8; 7 bases are a match to TRBD1. The sequences come from PBMCs, collected at disease progression, from a patient treated with ibrutinib. Written as DNA, the CDR3 is TGTGCCAGCAGCGCTCACAGGGGCGCCACCGGGGAGCTGTTTTTT. Amino acid sequence: CASSAHRGATGELFF.